This TCR beta chain was identified in a study of T cells in Graves' hyperthyroidism and ophthalmopathy. General study findings and limits: Expanded thyroid clonotypes (above 0.001) were mostly also found in blood.

The ends were cut back, 3 bases at V and 7 bases at J, with 19 bases in the middle. The germline V gene encodes CDR1 DFQATT and CDR2 SNEGSKA (reference sequence). The CDR3 runs to 15 residues. Researchers amplified the TCR beta CDR3 regions from RNA transcripts. First-round RT-PCR of the TCR CDR3 relied on the HTBI primer set. TCRdb reprocessed the multiplex PCR reads with MiXCR, giving one entry per CDR3 protein. The table has around 440,000 distinct CDR3 sequences, approximately 14% seen once. This clonotype was recorded a few times. As yet, its antigen is unknown. This TCR came from a woman aged 18-29 years with Graves' hyperthyroidism. The chain recombines TRBV20-1 with TRBJ1-5; D remains unclear. The sequenced sample consisted of blood. CDR3: CSASEGSAGGQPQHF. The CDR3 bases are TGCAGTGCTAGTGAGGGTTCGGCGGGCGGACAGCCCCAGCATTTT.